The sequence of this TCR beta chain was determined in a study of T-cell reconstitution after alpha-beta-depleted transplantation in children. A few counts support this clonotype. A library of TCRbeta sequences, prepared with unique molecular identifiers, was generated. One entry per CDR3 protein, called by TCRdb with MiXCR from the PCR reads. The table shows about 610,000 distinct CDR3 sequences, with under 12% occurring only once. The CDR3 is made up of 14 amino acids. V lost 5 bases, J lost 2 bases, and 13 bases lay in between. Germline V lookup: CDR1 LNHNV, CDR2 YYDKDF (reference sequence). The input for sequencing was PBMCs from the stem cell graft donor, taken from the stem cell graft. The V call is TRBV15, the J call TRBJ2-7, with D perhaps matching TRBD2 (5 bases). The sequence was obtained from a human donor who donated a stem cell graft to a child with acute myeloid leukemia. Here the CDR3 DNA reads TGTGCCACCAGCCAGAAAACGGGGACCTACGAGCAGTACTTC. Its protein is CATSQKTGTYEQYF.